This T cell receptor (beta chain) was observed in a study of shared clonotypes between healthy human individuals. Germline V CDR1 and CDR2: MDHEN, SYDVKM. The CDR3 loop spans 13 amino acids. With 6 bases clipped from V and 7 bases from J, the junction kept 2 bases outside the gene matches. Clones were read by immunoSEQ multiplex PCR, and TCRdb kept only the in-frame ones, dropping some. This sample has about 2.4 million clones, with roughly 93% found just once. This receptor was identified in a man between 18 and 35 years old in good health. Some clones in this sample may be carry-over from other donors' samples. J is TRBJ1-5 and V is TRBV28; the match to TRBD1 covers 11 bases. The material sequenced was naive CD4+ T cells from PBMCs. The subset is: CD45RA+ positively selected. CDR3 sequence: CASRGQGGQPQHF. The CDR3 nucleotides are TGTGCCAGCAGGGGACAGGGGGGCCAGCCCCAGCATTTT.